The rows below give T cell receptor beta chains drawn from one sample of a study of shared clonotypes between healthy human individuals. TCRdb's copy holds only in-frame clones and misses some; the assay was immunoSEQ multiplex PCR. Of some 790,000 clones listed, approximately 77% are singletons. What was sequenced was memory CD4+ T cells sorted from blood. The receptors were gathered from a woman in her twenties or thirties in good health. Both conserved end residues are part of each CDR3. D genes are given only for firm matches. Some rows mark clone size as missing; the rest say once, few, many or name a class of expanded clone.

D | size | J | V | CDR3 | DNA
NA | NA | TRBJ2-7 | TRBV6-1 | CAIIGGFSYEQYF | TGTGCCATCATTGGGGGTTTCTCCTACGAGCAGTACTTC
NA | NA | TRBJ1-1 | TRBV19 | CASSILVNTEAFF | TGTGCCAGTAGTATTCTGGTCAACACTGAAGCTTTCTTT
NA | NA | TRBJ2-5 | TRBV5-4 | CASSVGGRETQYF | TGTGCCAGCAGTGTTGGGGGGCGAGAGACCCAGTACTTC
TRBD1 | many | TRBJ2-7 | TRBV25-1 | CATNPGQGQTYEQYF | TGTGCCACTAATCCCGGACAGGGGCAAACCTACGAGCAGTACTTC
NA | NA | TRBJ2-1 | TRBV13 | CASSRRLAELPHEQFF | TGTGCCAGCAGCCGACGGCTAGCAGAACTTCCTCATGAGCAGTTCTTC
NA | NA | TRBJ1-1 | TRBV5-1 | CASSLGHADTEAFF | TGCGCCAGCAGCTTGGGGCACGCAGACACTGAAGCTTTCTTT
TRBD1 | few | TRBJ2-5 | TRBV28 | CASSSMTGNQETQYF | TGTGCCAGCAGTTCGATGACAGGGAACCAAGAGACCCAGTACTTC
NA | NA | TRBJ1-5 | TRBV18 | CASSTNRREPQHF | TGTGCCAGCTCAACAAACCGGCGGGAGCCCCAGCATTTT
NA | NA | TRBJ2-3 | TRBV7-9 | CASSLLFGALTDTQYF | TGTGCCAGCAGCTTACTGTTCGGGGCTCTCACAGATACGCAGTATTTT
NA | NA | TRBJ2-1 | TRBV9 | CASSKRQAIYNEQFF | TGTGCCAGCAGCAAGCGACAGGCAATCTACAATGAGCAGTTCTTC
TRBD1 | NA | TRBJ2-3 | TRBV5-1 | CASSLAGTGDADTQYF | TGCGCCAGCAGCTTGGCCGGGACAGGGGACGCAGATACGCAGTATTTT